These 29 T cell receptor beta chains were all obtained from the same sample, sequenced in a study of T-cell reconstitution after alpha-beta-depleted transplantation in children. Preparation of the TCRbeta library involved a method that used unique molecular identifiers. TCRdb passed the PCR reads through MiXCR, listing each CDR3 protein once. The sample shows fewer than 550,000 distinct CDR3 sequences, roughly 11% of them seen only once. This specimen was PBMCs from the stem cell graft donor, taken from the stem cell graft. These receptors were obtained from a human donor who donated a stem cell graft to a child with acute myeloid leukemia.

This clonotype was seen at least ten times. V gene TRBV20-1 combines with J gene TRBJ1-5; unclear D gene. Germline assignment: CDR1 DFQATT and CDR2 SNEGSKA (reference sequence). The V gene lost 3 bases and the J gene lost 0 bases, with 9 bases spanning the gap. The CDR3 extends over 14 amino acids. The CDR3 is CSASEGTSNQPQHF. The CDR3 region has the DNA TGCAGTGCTAGCGAGGGTACTAGCAATCAGCCCCAGCATTTT.

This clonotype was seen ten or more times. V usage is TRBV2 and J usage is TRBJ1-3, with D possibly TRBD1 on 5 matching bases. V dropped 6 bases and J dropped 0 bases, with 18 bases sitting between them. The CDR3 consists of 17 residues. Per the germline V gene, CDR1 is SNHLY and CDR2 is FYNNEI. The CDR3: CASRGAGTSVSGNTIYF. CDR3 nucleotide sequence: TGTGCCAGCAGAGGAGCCGGGACTTCAGTCTCTGGAAACACCATATATTTT.

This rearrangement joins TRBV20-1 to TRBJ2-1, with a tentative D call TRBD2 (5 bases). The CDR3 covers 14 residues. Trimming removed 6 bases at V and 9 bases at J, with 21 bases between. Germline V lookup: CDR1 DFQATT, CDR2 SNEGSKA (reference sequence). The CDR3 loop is CSARRAASGSEQFF. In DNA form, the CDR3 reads TGCAGTGCCCGAAGGGCAGCCTCGGGAAGTGAGCAGTTCTTC.

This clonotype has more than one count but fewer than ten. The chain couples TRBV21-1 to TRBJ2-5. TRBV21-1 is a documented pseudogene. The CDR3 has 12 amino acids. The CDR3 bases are TGTGCCAGCAGCACCCTTTCAGAGACCCAGTACTTC. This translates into CASSTLSETQYF.

CDR3 DNA: TGTGCCAGCAGTTTTTTCGGACCGACTAGCACAGATACGCAGTATTTT. It specifies CASSFFGPTSTDTQYF. The chain couples TRBV12-3 or TRBV12-4 to TRBJ2-3; D is unclear. Trimming removed 3 bases at V and 0 bases at J, with 13 bases between. The CDR3 spans 16 residues.

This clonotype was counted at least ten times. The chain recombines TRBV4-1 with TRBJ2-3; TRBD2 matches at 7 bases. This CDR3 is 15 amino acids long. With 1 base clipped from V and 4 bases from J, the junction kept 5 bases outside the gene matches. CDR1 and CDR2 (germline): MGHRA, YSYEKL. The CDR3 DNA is TGCGCCAGCAGCCAAGGGGCTAGCGGAGCAGATACGCAGTATTTT. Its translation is CASSQGASGADTQYF.

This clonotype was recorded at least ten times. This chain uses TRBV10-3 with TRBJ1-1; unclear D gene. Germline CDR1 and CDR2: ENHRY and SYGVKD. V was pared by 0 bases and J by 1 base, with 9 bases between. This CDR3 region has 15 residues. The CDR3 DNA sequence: TGTGCCATCAGTGAGTCGACTCGGGGGAACACTGAAGCTTTCTTT. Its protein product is CAISESTRGNTEAFF.

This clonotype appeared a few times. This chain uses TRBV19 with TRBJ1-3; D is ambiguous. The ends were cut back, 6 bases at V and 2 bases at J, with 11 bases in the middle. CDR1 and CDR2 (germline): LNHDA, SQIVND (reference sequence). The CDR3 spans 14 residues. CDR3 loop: CASRDSGAGNTIYF. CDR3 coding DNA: TGTGCCAGTAGGGATTCTGGAGCTGGAAACACCATATATTTT.

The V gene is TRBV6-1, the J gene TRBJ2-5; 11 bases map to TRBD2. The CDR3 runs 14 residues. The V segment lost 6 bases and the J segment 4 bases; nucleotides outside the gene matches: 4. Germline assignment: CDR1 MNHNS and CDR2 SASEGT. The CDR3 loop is CASSPSGGIETQYF. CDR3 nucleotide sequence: TGTGCCAGCAGCCCTAGCGGGGGGATAGAGACCCAGTACTTC.

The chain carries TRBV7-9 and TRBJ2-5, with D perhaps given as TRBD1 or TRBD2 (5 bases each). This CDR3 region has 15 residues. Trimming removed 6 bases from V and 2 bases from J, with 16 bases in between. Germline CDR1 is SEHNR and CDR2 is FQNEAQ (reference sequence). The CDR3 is CASSSARDHQETQYF. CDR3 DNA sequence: TGTGCCAGCAGTTCAGCCCGGGACCATCAAGAGACCCAGTACTTC.

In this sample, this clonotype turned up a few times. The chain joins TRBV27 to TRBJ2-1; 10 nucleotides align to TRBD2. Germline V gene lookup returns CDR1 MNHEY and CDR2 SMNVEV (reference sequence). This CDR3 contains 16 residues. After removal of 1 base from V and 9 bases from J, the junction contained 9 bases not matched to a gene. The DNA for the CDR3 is TGTGCCAGCAGTTTATTAGCGGCTAGCGGGAGTTTTGAGCAGTTCTTC. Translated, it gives CASSLLAASGSFEQFF.

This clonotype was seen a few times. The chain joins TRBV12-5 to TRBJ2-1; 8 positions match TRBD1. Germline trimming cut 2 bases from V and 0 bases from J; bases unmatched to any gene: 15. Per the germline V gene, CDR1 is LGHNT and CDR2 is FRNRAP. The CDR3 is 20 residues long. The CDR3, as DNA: TGTGCTAGTGGTTTGCCCTCGGACAGGGCCAATCCAAGCTCCTACAATGAGCAGTTCTTC. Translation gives CASGLPSDRANPSSYNEQFF.

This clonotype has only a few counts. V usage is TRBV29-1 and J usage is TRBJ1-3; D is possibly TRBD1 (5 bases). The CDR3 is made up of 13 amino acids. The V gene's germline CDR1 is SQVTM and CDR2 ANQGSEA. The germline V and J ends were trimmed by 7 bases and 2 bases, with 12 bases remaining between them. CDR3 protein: CSATGGAGNTIYF. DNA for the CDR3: TGCAGCGCAACCGGGGGGGCTGGAAACACCATATATTTT. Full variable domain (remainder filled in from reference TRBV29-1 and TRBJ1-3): SAVISQKPSRDICQRGTSLTIQCQVDSQVTMMFWYRQQPGQSLTLIATANQGSEATYESGFVIDKFPISRPNLTFSTLTVSNMSPEDSSIYLCSATGGAGNTIYFGEGSWLTVV.

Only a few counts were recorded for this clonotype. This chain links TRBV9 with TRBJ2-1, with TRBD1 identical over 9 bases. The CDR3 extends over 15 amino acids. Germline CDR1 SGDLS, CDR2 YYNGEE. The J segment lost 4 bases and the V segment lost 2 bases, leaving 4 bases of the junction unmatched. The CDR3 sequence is CASSVGTGKYNEQFF. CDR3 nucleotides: TGTGCCAGCAGCGTTGGGACAGGGAAATACAATGAGCAGTTCTTC.

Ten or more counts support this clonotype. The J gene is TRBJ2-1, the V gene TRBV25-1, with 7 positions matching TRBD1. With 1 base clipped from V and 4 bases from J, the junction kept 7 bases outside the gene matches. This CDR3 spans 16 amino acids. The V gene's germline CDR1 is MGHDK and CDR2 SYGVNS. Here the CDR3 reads CASSEWVQGKYNEQFF. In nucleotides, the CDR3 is TGTGCCAGCAGTGAATGGGTACAGGGGAAATACAATGAGCAGTTCTTC.

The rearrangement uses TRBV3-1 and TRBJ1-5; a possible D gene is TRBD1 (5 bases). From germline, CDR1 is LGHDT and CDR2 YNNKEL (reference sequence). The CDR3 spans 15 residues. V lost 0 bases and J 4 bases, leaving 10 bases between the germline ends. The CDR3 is CASSQEGGRNQPQHF. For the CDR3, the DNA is TGTGCCAGCAGCCAAGAGGGGGGACGGAATCAGCCCCAGCATTTT.

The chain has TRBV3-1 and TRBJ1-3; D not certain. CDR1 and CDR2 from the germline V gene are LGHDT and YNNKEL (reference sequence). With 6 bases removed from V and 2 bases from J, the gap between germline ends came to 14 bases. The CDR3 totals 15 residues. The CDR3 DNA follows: TGTGCCAGCAGTCCGAACGGGTCGCCTGGAAACACCATATATTTT. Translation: CASSPNGSPGNTIYF.

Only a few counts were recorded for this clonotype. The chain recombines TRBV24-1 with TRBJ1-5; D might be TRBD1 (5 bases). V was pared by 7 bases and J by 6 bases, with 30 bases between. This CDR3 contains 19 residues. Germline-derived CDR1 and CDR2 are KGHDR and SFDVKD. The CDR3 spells CATRSTPGAKSTRPQPQHF. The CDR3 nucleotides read TGTGCCACCAGATCAACCCCCGGGGCGAAAAGTACAAGGCCTCAGCCCCAGCATTTT.

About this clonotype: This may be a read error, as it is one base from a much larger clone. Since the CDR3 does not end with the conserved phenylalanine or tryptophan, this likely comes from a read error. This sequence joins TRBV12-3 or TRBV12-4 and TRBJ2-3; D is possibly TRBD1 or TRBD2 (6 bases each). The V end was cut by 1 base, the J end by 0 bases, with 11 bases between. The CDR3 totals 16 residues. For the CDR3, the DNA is TGTGCCAGCAGTTTAGAGGGGGGACCCAGCACAGATACGCAGTATTCT. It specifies CASSLEGGPSTDTQYS.

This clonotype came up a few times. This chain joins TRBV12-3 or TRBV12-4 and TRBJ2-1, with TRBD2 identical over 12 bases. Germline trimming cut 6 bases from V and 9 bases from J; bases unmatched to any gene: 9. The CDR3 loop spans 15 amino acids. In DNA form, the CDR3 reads TGTGCCAGCAGCCTCCAGGCTAGCGGGAGGGGTGAGCAGTTCTTC. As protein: CASSLQASGRGEQFF.

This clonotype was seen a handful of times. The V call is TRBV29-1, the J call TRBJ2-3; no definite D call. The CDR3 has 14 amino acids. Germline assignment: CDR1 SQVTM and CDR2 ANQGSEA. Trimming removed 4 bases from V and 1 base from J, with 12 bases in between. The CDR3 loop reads CSVGLGGGTDTQYF. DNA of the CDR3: TGCAGCGTTGGCCTCGGTGGGGGCACAGATACGCAGTATTTT.

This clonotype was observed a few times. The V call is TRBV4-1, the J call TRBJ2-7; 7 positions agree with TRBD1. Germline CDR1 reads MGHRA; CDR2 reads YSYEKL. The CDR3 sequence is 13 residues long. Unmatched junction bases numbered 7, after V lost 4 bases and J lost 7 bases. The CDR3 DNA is TGCGCCAGCAGCCCCCGGACAGGAATTGAGCAGTACTTC. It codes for CASSPRTGIEQYF.

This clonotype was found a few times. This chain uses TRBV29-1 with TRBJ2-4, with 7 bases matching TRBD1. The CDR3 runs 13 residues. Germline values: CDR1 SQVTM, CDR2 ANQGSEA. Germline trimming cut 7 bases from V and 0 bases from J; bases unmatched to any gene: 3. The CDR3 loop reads CSATGLAKNIQYF. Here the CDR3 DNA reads TGCAGCGCGACAGGGTTAGCCAAAAACATTCAGTACTTC. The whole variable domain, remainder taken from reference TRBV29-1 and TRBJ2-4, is SAVISQKPSRDICQRGTSLTIQCQVDSQVTMMFWYRQQPGQSLTLIATANQGSEATYESGFVIDKFPISRPNLTFSTLTVSNMSPEDSSIYLCSATGLAKNIQYFGAGTRLSVL.

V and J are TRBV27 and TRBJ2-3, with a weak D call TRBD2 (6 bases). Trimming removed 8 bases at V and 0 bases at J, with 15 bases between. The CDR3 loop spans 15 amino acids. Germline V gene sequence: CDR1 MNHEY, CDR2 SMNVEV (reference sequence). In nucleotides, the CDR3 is TGTGCCAGCTGTGCCCTTGGGGGGAGCACAGATACGCAGTATTTT. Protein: CASCALGGSTDTQYF.

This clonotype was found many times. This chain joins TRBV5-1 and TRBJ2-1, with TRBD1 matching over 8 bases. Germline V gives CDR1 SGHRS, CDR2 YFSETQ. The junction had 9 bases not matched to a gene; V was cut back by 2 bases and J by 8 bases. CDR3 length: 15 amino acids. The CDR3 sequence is CASSLGMTGDHEQFF. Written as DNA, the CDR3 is TGCGCCAGCAGCTTAGGGATGACAGGGGACCATGAGCAGTTCTTC.

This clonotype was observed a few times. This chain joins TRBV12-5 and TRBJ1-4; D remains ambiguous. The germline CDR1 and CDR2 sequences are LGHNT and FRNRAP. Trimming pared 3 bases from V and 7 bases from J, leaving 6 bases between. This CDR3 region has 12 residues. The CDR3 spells CASGLTAEKLFF. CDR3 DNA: TGTGCTAGTGGTTTAACAGCTGAAAAACTGTTTTTT.

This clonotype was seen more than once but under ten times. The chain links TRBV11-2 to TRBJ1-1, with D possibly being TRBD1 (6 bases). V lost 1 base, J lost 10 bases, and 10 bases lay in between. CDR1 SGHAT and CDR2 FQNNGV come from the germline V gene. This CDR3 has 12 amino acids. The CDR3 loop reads CASSLAGAGAFF. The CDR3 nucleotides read TGTGCCAGCAGCTTAGCGGGGGCCGGAGCTTTCTTT.

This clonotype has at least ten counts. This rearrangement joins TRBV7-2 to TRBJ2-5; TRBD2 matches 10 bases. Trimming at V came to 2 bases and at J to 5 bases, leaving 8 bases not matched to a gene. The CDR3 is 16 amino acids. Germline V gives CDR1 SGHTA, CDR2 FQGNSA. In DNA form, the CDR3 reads TGTGCCAGCAGCTTAAAGGCTAGCGGGGGAGGTGAGACCCAGTACTTC. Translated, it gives CASSLKASGGGETQYF.

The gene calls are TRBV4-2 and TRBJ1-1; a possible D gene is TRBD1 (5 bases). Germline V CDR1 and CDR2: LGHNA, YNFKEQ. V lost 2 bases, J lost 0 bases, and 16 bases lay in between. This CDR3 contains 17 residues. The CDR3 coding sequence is TGTGCCAGCAGCCAATCTTCGCAGGGAAGGCTGAACACTGAAGCTTTCTTT. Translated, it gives CASSQSSQGRLNTEAFF.